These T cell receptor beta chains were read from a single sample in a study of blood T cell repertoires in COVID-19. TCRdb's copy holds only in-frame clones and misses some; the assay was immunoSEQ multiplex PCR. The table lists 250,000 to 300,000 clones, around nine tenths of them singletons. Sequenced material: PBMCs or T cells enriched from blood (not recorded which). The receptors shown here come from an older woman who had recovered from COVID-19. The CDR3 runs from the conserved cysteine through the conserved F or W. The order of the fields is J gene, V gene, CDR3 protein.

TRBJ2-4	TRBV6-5	CASSSSPLAKNIQYF
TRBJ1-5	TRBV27	CASSFLSNQPQHF
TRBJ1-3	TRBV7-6	CASSLLGQEYSGNTIYF
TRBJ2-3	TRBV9	CASSVVSRSTDTQYF
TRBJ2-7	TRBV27	CASSSRGAGLDEQYF
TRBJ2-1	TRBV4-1	CASSPPGGSEQFF
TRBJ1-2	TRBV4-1	CASSLNEGGAVSGYTF
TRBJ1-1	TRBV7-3	CASSATTNTEAFF
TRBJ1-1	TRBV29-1	CSVGEGRTEAFF
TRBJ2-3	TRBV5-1	CASSLGTSGVADTQYF
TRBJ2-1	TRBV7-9	CASSPMSSYNEQFF
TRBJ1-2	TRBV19	CASSRDTNYGYTF
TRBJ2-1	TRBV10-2	CASSESGGPYNEQFF
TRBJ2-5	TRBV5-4	CASSPVPGLAGGEETQYF
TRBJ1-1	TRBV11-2	CASSLGGQPNTEAFF